A selection of T cell receptor beta chains follows, all from one sample in a study of T cell responses to AZD1222 COVID-19 vaccine. Assay: immunoSEQ multiplex PCR; the TCRdb copy retains only in-frame clones and omits some. This repertoire shows 86,000 or so clones, around 90% found once; its top ten account for approximately 3%. The starting material was peripheral blood, obtained on day 0 of AZD1222 vaccination. Receptors originate from an adult in good health. CDR3s include the opening cysteine and the closing phenylalanine or tryptophan. A D gene is named only where the DNA matches it firmly. Size tells how often a clone was seen (once, few, many) or the class of an expanded clone, and some rows leave it out.

size | J | D | V | CDR3 | DNA
NA | TRBJ2-7 | NA | TRBV28 | CASSLYSRAYEQYF | TGTGCCAGCAGTTTATATAGCCGGGCCTACGAGCAGTACTTC
NA | TRBJ2-1 | TRBD2 | TRBV10-1 | CASREGTSGNDEQFF | TGCGCCAGCAGGGAAGGGACTAGCGGGAACGATGAGCAGTTCTTC
NA | TRBJ2-1 | TRBD2 | TRBV24-1 | CATSGSSGGGGDEQFF | TGTGCCACCAGTGGGTCCAGCGGGGGAGGTGGTGATGAGCAGTTCTTC
NA | TRBJ1-2 | NA | TRBV28 | CASSPQSYGYTF | TGTGCCAGCAGCCCCCAATCATATGGCTACACCTTC
NA | TRBJ1-4 | NA | TRBV18 | CASSPAGPTNEKLFF | TGTGCCAGCTCACCCGCCGGTCCAACTAATGAAAAACTGTTTTTT
NA | TRBJ2-5 | NA | TRBV5-1 | CASSFVPDSQETQYF | TGCGCCAGCAGCTTCGTACCCGACAGCCAAGAGACCCAGTACTTC
NA | TRBJ2-2 | NA | TRBV24-1 | CATTSNTGELFF | TGTGCCACCACTTCCAACACCGGGGAGCTGTTTTTT
NA | TRBJ2-2 | NA | TRBV19 | CASTTLGSLNTGELFF | TGTGCCAGTACCACCCTCGGCAGCCTCAACACCGGGGAGCTGTTTTTT
NA | TRBJ2-4 | TRBD1 | TRBV7-8 | CASSLRDRAKNIQYF | TGTGCCAGCAGCTTAAGGGACAGGGCCAAAAACATTCAGTACTTC
NA | TRBJ2-3 | NA | TRBV12-3/TRBV12-4 | CASRDLNTDTQYF | TGTGCCAGTCGGGACTTAAACACAGATACGCAGTATTTT
few | TRBJ1-2 | TRBD1 | TRBV28 | CASTQGDHYGYTF | TGTGCCAGCACACAGGGGGATCACTATGGCTACACCTTC
NA | TRBJ1-2 | TRBD1 | TRBV2 | CASRAGTGGVGYGYTF | TGTGCCAGCAGAGCCGGGACAGGGGGCGTAGGGTATGGCTACACCTTC
NA | TRBJ1-1 | NA | TRBV6-1 | CASSEGPGTEAFF | TGTGCCAGCAGCGAAGGCCCGGGGACTGAAGCTTTCTTT
few | TRBJ2-7 | NA | TRBV9 | CASSVSLFGEQYF | TGTGCCAGCAGCGTATCGTTATTTGGCGAGCAGTACTTC
NA | TRBJ1-6 | NA | TRBV11-2 | CASSLPGRRNSPLHF | TGTGCCAGCAGCCTTCCGGGACGGCGGAATTCACCCCTCCACTTT
NA | TRBJ2-1 | NA | TRBV11-1 | CASSLSGPRQFF | TGTGCCAGCAGCTTAAGCGGCCCGCGGCAGTTCTTC
NA | TRBJ1-2 | TRBD1 | TRBV3-1/TRBV3-2 | CASSQTGQGYGYTF | TGTGCCAGCAGCCAGACGGGACAGGGGTATGGCTACACCTTC
NA | TRBJ1-1 | NA | TRBV18 | CASSPTDRNTEAFF | TGTGCCAGCTCACCAACGGACAGGAACACTGAAGCTTTCTTT
NA | TRBJ1-6 | TRBD1 | TRBV5-1 | CASRTGTASGGSPLHF | TGCGCCAGCAGGACCGGGACAGCATCTGGGGGGTCACCCCTCCACTTT
NA | TRBJ1-2 | TRBD1 | TRBV7-9 | CASSSALDRGEHRNYGYTF | TGTGCCAGCAGCTCCGCCCTAGACAGGGGAGAACACCGAAACTATGGCTACACCTTC
NA | TRBJ2-2 | NA | TRBV9 | CASSVASTGELFF | TGTGCCAGCAGCGTAGCAAGCACCGGGGAGCTGTTTTTT
NA | TRBJ1-2 | TRBD1 | TRBV7-8 | CASSSGTGGNYGYTF | TGTGCCAGCAGCTCCGGGACAGGAGGAAACTATGGCTACACCTTC